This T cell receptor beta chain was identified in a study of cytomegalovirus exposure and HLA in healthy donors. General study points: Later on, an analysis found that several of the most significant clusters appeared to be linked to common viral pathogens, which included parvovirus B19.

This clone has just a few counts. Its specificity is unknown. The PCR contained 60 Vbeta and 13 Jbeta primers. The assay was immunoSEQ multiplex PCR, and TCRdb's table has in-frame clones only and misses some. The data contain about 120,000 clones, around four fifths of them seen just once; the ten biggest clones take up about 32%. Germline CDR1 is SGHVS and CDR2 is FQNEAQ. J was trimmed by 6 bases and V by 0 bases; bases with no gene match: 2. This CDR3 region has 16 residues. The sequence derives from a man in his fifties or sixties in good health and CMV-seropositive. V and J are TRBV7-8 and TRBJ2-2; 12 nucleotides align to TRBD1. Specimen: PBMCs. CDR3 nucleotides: TGTGCCAGCAGCTTAGCAGGGACAGGGGGCTCCGGGGAGCTGTTTTTT. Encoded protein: CASSLAGTGGSGELFF.